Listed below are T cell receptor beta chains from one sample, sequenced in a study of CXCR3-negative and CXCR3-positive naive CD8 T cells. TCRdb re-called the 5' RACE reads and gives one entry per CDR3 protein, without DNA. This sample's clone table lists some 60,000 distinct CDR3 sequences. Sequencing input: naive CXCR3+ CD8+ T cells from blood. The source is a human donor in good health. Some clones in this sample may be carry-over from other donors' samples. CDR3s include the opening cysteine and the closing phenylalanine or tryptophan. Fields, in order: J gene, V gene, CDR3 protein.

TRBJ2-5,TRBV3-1,CASSQNRNRWTQYF
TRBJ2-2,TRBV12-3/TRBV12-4,CASSTLAGGPDGELFF
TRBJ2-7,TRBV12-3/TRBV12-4,CASSLRGLAYEQYF
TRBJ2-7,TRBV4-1,CASSQITGGLDEQYF
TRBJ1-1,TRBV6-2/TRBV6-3,CASSYTGTSSEAFF
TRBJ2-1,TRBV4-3,CASSQDVASGYNEQFF
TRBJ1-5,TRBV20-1,CSARLRTGEVWGNQPQHF
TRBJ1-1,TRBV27,CASRAPDTEAFF
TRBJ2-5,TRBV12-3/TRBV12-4,CASSPRPGQGLETQYF
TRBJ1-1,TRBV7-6,CASAPPDGAGTEAFF
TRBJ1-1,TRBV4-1,CASSPGPHMNTEAFF
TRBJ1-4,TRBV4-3,CASSQQASGEKLFF
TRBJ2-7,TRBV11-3,CASSPVEGEQYF
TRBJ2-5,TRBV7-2,CASSLVWDSSDGETQYF
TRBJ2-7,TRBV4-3,CASSQDPAGFPYEQYF
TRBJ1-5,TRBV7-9,CASSPGQGGQPQHF
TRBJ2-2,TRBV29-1,CSVEQFTGELFF
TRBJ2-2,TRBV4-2,CASSQEAGVTGELFF
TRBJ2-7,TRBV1,CTSSQDRGLGYHEQYF
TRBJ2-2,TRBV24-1,CATCRTGELFF
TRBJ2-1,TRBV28,CASRPGYRRDNEQFF
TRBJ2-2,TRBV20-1,CSATTSGRIGELFF
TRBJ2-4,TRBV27,CASSSRVEKIQYF
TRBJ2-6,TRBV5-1,CASSLALDGRSGANVLTF
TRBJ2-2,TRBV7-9,CASSLALGAGSGELFF
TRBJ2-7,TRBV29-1,CSVERGTTREQYF
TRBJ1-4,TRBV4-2,CASSRPGVNNEKLFF
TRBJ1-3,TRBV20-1,CSALSVSGGNTIYF
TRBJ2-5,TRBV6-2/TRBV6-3,CASSPPGRGNVETQYF
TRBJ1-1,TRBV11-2,CASSLATGWEAFF
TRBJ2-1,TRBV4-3,CASSQDGGAFYNEQFF
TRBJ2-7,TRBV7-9,CASSLGTASSYEQYF
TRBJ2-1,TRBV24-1,CATSELAGEKGNEQFF
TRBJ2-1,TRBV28,CASSLYRSGRRAYNEQFF
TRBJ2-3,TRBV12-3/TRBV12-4,CASSLGLAGGDTQYF
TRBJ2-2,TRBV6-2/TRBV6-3,CASSYSTYGGELFF
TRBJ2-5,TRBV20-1,CSAPELAGVETQYF
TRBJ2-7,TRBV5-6,CASSLTSGDYEQYF
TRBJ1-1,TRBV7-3,CASSLYSNTEAFF
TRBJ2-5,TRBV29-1,CSVRTGGETQYF
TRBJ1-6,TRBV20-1,CSASSGGSYNSPLHF
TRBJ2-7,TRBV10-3,CAIRQGQAIYEQYF
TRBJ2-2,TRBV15,CATSTPGTRETSGELFF
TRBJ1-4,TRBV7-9,CASSEGQGTNEKLFF
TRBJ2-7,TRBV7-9,CASSLQRGAYEQYF
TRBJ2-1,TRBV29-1,CSTHGGQNLNEQFF
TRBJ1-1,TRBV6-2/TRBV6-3,CASSLPTVRLNTEAFF
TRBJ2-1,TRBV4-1,CASSQVRADEQFF
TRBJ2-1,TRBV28,CASSLLRGASYNEQFF
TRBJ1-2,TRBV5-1,CASSLDRGPYGYTF
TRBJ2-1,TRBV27,CASSPWDFLSSYNEQFF